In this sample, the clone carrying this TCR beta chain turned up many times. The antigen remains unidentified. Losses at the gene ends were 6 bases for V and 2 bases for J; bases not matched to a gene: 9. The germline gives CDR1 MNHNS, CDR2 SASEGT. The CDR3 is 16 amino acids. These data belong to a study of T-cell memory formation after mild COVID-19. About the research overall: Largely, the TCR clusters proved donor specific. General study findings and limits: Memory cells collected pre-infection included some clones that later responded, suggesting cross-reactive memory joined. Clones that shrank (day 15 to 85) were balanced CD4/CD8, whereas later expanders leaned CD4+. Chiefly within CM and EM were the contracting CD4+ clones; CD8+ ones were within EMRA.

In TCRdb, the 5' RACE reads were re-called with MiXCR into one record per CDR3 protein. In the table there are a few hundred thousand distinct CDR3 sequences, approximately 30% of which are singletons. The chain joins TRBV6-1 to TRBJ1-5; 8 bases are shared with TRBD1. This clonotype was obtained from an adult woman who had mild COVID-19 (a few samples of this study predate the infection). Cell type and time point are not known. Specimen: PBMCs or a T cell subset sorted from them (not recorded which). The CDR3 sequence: CASSIQGAGGNQPQHF. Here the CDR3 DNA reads TGTGCCAGCAGCATTCAGGGGGCTGGGGGCAATCAGCCCCAGCATTTT.